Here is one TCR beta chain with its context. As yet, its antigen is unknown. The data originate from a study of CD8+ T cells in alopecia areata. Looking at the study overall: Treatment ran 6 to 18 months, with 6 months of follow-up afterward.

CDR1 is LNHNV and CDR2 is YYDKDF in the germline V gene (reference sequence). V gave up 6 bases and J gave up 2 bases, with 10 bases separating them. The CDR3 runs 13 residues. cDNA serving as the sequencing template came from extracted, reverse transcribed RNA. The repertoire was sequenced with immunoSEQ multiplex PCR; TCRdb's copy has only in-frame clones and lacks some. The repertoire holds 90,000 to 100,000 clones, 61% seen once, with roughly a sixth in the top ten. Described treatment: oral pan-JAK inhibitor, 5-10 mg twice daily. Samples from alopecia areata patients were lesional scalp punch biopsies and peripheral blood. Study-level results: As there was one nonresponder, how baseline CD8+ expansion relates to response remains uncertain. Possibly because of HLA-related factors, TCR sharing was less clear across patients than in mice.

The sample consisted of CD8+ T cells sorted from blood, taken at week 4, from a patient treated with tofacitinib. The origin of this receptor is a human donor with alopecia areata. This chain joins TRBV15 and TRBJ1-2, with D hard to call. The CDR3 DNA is TGTGCCACCAGTACGGTAAAGAACTATGGCTACACCTTC. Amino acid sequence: CATSTVKNYGYTF.